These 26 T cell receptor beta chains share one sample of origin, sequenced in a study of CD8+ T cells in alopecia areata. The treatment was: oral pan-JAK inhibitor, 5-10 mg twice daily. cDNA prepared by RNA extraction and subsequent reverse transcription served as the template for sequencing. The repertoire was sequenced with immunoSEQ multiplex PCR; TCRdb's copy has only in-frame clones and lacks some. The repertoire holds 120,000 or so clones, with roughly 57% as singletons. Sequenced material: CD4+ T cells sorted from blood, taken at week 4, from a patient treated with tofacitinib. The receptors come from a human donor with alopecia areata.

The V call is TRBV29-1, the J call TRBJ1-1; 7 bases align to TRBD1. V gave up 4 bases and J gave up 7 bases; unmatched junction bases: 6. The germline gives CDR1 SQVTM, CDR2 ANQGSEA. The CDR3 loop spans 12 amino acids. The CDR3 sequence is CSVGRGQVEAFF. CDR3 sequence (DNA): TGCAGCGTTGGTCGAGGACAGGTTGAAGCTTTCTTT. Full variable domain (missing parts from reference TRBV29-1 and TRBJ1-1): SAVISQKPSRDICQRGTSLTIQCQVDSQVTMMFWYRQQPGQSLTLIATANQGSEATYESGFVIDKFPISRPNLTFSTLTVSNMSPEDSSIYLCSVGRGQVEAFFGQGTRLTVV.

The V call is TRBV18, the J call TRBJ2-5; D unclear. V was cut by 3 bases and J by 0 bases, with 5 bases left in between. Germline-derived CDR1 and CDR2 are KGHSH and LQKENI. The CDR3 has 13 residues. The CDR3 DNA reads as TGTGCCAGCTCACCTGTGAACCAAGAGACCCAGTACTTC. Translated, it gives CASSPVNQETQYF.

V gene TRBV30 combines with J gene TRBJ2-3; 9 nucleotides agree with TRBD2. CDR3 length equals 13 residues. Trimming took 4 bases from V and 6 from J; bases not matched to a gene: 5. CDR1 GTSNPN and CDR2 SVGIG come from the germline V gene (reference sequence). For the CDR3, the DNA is TGTGCCTGGACCCCCGGACTAGCGGATACGCAGTATTTT. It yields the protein CAWTPGLADTQYF.

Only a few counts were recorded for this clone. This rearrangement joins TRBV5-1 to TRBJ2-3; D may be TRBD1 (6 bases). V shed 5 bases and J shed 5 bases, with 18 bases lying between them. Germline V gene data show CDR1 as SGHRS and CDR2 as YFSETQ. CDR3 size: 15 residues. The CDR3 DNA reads TGCGCCAGCAGAACAGGGTCCCTCCTCGGAGATACGCAGTATTTT. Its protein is CASRTGSLLGDTQYF.

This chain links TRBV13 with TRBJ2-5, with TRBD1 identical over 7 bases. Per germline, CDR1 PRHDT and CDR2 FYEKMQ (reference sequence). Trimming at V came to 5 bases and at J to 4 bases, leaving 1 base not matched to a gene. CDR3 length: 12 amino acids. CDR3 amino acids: CASSRGLETQYF. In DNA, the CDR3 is TGTGCCAGCAGCAGGGGGCTAGAGACCCAGTACTTC.

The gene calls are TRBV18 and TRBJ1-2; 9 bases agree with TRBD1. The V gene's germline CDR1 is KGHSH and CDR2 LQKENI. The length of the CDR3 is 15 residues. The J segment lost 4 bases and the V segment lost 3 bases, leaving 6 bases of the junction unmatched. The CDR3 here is CASSPGQGSGYGYTF. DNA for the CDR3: TGTGCCAGCTCACCGGGACAGGGAAGTGGCTATGGCTACACCTTC.

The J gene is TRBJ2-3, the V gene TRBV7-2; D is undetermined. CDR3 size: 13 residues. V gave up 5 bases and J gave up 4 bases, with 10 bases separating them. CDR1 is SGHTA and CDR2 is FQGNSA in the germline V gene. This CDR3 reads CASSQDGSDTQYF. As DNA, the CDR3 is TGTGCCAGCAGCCAAGACGGGTCAGATACGCAGTATTTT.

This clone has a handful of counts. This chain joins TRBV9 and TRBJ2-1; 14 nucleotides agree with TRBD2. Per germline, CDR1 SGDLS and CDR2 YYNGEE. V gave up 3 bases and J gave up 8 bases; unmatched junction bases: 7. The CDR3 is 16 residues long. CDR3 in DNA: TGTGCCAGCAGCGGTGGGACTAGCGGGAGCTTTGATGAGCAGTTCTTC. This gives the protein CASSGGTSGSFDEQFF.

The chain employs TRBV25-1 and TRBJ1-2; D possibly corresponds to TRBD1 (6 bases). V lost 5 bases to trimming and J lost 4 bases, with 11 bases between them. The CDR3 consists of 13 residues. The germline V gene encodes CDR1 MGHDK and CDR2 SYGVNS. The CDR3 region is CASSQQGIYGYTF. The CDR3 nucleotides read TGTGCCAGCAGTCAACAGGGAATCTATGGCTACACCTTC.

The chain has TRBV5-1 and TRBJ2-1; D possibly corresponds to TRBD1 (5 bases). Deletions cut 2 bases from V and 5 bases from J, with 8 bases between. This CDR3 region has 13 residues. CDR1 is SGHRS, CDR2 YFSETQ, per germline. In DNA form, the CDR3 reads TGCGCCAGCAGCTTTGGGGCGGACAATGAGCAGTTCTTC. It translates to CASSFGADNEQFF.

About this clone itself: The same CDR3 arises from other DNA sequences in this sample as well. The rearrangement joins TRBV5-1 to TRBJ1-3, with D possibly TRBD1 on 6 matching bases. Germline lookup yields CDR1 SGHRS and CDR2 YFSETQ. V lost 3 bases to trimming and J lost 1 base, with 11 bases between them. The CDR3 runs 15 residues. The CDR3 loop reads CASSSGHTSGNTIYF. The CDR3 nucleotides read TGCGCCAGCAGCTCGGGACATACGTCTGGAAACACCATATATTTT.

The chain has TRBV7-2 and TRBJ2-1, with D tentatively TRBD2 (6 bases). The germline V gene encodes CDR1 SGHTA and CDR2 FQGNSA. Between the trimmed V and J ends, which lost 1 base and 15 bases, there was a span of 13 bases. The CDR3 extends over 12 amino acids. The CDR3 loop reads CASSLERVVLFF. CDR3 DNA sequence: TGTGCCAGCAGCTTAGAGCGGGTTGTCCTGTTCTTC.

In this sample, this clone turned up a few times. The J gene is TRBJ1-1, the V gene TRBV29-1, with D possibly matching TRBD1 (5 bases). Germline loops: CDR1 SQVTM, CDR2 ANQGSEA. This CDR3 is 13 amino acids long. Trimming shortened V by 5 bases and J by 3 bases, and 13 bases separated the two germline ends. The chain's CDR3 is CSVTKRGDTEAFF. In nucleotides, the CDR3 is TGCAGCGTTACTAAGCGGGGGGACACTGAAGCTTTCTTT.

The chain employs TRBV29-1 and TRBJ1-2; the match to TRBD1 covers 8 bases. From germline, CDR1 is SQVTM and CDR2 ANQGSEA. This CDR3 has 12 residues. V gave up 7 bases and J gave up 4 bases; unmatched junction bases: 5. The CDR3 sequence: CSGGQGGYGYTF. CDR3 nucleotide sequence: TGCAGCGGAGGACAGGGCGGCTATGGCTACACCTTC.

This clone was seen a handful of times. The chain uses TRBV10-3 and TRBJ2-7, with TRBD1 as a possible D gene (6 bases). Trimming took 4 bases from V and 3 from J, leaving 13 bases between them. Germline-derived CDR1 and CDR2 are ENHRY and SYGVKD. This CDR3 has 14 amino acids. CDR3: CAISVSPGDYEQYF. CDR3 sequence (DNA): TGTGCCATCAGTGTTTCCCCAGGGGACTACGAGCAGTACTTC.

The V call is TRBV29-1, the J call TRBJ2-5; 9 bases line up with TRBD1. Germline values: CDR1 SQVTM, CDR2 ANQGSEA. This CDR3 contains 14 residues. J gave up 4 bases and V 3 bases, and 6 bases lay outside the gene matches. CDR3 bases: TGCAGCGTTGAGGGGTACAGGGGGCCAGAGACCCAGTACTTC. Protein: CSVEGYRGPETQYF.

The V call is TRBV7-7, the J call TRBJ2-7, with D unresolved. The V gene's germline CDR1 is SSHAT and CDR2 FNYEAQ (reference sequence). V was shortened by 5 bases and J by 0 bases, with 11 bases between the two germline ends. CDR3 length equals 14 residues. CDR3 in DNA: TGTGCCAGCAGCCCGCTTCAGTCCTCCTACGAGCAGTACTTC. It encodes CASSPLQSSYEQYF.

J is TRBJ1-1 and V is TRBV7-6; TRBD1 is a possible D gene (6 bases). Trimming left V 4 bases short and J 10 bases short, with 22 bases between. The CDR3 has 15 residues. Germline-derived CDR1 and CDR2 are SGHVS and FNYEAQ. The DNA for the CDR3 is TGTGCCAGCAGCTCCGCTAGGGGGGTGGATCATGGAGCTTTCTTT. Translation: CASSSARGVDHGAFF.

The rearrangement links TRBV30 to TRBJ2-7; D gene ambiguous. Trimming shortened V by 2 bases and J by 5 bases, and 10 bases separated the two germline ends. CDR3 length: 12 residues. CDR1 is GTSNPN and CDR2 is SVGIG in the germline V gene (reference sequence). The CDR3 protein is CAWSSGFDEQYF. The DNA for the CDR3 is TGTGCCTGGAGTTCCGGCTTCGACGAGCAGTACTTC.

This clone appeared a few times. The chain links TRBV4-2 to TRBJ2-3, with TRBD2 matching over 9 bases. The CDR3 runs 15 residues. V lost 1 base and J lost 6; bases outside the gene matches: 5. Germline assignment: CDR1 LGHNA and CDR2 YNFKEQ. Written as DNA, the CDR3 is TGTGCCAGCAGCCAAGCCGGGACTAGCCACGATACGCAGTATTTT. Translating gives CASSQAGTSHDTQYF.

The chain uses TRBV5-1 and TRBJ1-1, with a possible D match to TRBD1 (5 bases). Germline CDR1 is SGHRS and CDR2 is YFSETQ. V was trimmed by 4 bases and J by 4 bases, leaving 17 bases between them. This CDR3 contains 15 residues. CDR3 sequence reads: CASSLGGSLVTEAFF. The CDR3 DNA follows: TGCGCCAGCAGCCTTGGGGGAAGTTTGGTCACTGAAGCTTTCTTT.

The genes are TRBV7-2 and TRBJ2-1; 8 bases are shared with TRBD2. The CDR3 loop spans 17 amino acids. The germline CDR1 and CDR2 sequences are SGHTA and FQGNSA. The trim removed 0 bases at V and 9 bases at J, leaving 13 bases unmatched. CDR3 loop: CASSLASGGAGASEQFF. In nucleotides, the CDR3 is TGTGCCAGCAGCTTAGCTTCGGGGGGAGCGGGAGCCTCTGAGCAGTTCTTC.

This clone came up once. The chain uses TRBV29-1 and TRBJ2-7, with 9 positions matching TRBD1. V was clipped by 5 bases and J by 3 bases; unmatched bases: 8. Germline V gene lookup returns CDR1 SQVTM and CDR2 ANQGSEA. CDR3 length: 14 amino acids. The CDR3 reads CSVLPGQGSYEQYF. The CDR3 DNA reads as TGCAGCGTTTTGCCGGGACAGGGAAGCTACGAGCAGTACTTC.

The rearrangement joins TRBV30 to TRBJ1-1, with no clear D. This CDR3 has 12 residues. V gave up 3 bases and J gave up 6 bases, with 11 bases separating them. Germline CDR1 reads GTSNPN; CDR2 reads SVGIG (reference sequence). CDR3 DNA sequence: TGTGCCTGGAGAGACCTGAGGTCTGAAGCTTTCTTT. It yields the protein CAWRDLRSEAFF.

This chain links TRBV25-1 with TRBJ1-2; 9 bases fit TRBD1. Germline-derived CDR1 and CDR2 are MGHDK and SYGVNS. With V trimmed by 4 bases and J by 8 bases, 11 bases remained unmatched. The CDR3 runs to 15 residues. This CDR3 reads CASSARTGEVGGYTF. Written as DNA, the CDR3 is TGTGCCAGCAGTGCTAGGACAGGGGAGGTGGGAGGCTACACCTTC.

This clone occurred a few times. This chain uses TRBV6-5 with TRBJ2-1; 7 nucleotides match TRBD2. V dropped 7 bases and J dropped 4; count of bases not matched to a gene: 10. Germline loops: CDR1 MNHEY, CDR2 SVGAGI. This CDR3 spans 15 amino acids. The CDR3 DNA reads TGTGCCAGCAATGGAAGACTAGCTTCTTACAATGAGCAGTTCTTC. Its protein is CASNGRLASYNEQFF.